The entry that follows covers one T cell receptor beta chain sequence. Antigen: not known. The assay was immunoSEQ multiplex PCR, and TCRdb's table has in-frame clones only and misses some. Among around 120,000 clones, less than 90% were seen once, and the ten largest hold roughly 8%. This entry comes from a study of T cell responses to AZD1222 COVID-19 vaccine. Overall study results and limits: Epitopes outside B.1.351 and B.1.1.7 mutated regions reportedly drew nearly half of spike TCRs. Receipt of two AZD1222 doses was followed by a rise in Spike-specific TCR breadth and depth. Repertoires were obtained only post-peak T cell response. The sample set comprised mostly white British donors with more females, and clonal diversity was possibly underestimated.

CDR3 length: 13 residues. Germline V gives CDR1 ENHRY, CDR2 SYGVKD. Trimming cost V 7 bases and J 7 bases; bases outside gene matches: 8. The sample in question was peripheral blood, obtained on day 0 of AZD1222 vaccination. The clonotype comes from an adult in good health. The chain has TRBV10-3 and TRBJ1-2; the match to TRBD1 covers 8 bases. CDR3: CAIKGRGLGGYTF. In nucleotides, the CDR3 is TGTGCCATCAAAGGCAGGGGGCTAGGTGGCTACACCTTC.